This T cell receptor (beta chain) is from a study of T cells in Graves' hyperthyroidism and ophthalmopathy (dated by TCRdb to the late 2010s). With regard to the full study: Peripheral blood samples were taken at initial diagnosis, before any treatment was given. TCR V-J signatures able to tell the groups apart were searched for in a discovery cohort of approximately 95 patients, of whom 43 had Graves' ophthalmopathy and 55 to 60 had stable Graves' hyperthyroidism. For training and testing, the roughly 97 patients in the discovery cohort were randomly divided in a 7:3 ratio. Thyroid tissue and blood T-cell repertoires from about six Graves' hyperthyroidism patients were also compared in the study. After sampling, hyperthyroidism patients received methimazole starting at 30 mg daily, and ophthalmopathy patients received high-dose intravenous methylprednisolone. The paper reports TCR Vbeta CDR3 sequencing of 140 or so peripheral blood samples: approximately 41 ophthalmopathy, under 85 hyperthyroidism and around 17 progressor patients. Whether ophthalmopathy could be predicted prospectively was tested in an independent validation cohort made up of fewer than 20 hyperthyroidism patients plus 17 patients who later progressed to ophthalmopathy.

TCR beta CDR3 regions were amplified from RNA transcripts. The first round of RT-PCR for the TCR CDR3 was performed with the HTBI primer set and the Qiagen OneStep RT-PCR kit. Libraries were constructed in a second round of multiplex PCR, after which size selection and purification were performed. Libraries were sequenced paired-end with 100 bp reads on an Illumina HiSeq2000. In the original analysis: SOAPnuke was used to process the raw data, removing reads that contained adapters or uncalled bases, had a mean Phred below 15, or lacked an exact match to the constant primer or identifier. High-quality paired reads were merged using COPE v1.2.5, and each unique nucleotide sequence was defined as a clonotype. MiTCR v1.1 was used to align the clonotypes against IMGT TRBV, TRBD and TRBJ reference segments. Analysis was restricted to V-J combinations with a frequency above 0.0001, which covered over 98% of repertoires. A TCS score was defined as the ratio between F50 (clonal expansion) and ExV (chaos), using BLOSUM62-based TCRdist between CDR3 peptides within each V-J. Welch's t-statistics and random forest reduced fewer than 600 V-J features to 13, which were used in a naive Bayes classifier (R e1071). TCRdb cleaned the public reads at Q25 with fastp, built clones with MiXCR and kept in-frame beta chains. Rows are combined by CDR3 protein, so each entry shows the most common genes and DNA. These V and J calls originate from TCRdb's pipeline instead of the authors' own analysis. Here the sample has 350,000 or so distinct CDR3 sequences; 15% to 20% occur a single time. Of the sample, about 16% falls within the top ten clones.

CDR1 and CDR2 are drawn from the germline V gene (reference sequence): WNHNN, SYGVQD. After removal of 3 bases from V and 7 bases from J, the junction retains 6 bases not matched to a gene. There are 16 amino acids in the CDR3, from cysteine to phenylalanine inclusive. The sequence is cut down to CDR3 DNA, 48 bases in frame from base 1. This clonotype was detected many times. Its cognate antigen has yet to be identified. No much larger clonotype is one base removed from it; base qualities were not supplied. Findings and caveats that apply to the study as a whole: A model built on a 13 V-J signature distinguished ophthalmopathy from stable hyperthyroidism, reaching 87.88% sensitivity and about 81% specificity in cross-validation and 80%/75% in testing. In validation, the model predicted progression to ophthalmopathy a median of roughly 6.2 months before onset, with over 60% sensitivity and nearly 75% specificity. No statistical method was used to fix the sample size in advance, and group allocation was not hidden from the investigators. Most expanded thyroid clonotypes (frequency above 0.001) were also detected in blood, a finding suggesting that blood repertoires may reflect thyroid immune responses.

Moderately to severely active disease, a Clinical Activity Score of at least 3, a NOSPECS grade of at least 4, and a duration under 3 months were present in ophthalmopathy patients. Any patient with an uncontrolled infection, another autoimmune disease, pregnancy or lactation was excluded. Diagnoses were based on clinical symptoms, serum thyroxine and TRAb, thyroid ultrasound and orbital computed tomography. PBMCs were separated from roughly 10 ml of fresh peripheral blood using Ficoll-Paque density gradient centrifugation. Total RNA was extracted using Trizol reagent, and RNA quality was assessed on an Agilent 2100 Bioanalyzer.

The TCR originated in a woman in her thirties or forties with Graves' ophthalmopathy. The sample taken for sequencing was blood. The chain is made from TRBV10-1 and TRBJ2-3; 14 nucleotides in the junction match TRBD2. The DNA sequence is as follows: TGCGCCAGCAGTGACGGGACTAGCGGGAGTATGTATACGCAGTATTTT. Its amino acids are CASSDGTSGSMYTQYF.